These 25 T cell receptor beta chains originate from one sample sequenced in a study of post-analysis software for immune sequencing data. Findings and caveats of the study: Included in a set of a handful of TRBV segments more frequent in patients than controls were TRBV5-6, TRBV5-1 and TRBV20-1.

Their antigens remain unidentified. Unique molecular identifiers tagged the TCR beta cDNA libraries. MiXCR, run by TCRdb on the PCR reads, gives a single entry per CDR3 protein. The table shows roughly 670,000 distinct CDR3 sequences, with over 45% occurring only once. What was sequenced was blood. Receptors originate from a girl aged 2 to 9 with multiple sclerosis.

The chain recombines TRBV28 with TRBJ2-6; possibly TRBD1 for D (6 bases). V was trimmed by 5 bases and J by 4 bases, leaving 15 bases between them. The CDR3 spans 16 residues. CDR1 and CDR2 from the germline V gene are MDHEN and SYDVKM. CDR3 amino acids: CASSPRTASGANVLTF. CDR3 nucleotides: TGTGCCAGCAGTCCCCGGACAGCCTCCGGGGCCAACGTCCTGACTTTC.

This clonotype occurred a few times. V gene TRBV7-9 combines with J gene TRBJ1-2; D is unresolved. Germline V lookup: CDR1 SEHNR, CDR2 FQNEAQ (reference sequence). V gave up 1 base and J gave up 7 bases, with 16 bases separating them. The CDR3 has 15 amino acids. CDR3 in DNA: TGTGCCAGCAGCTTAGGACTTCAGAGCGGGGTTGGCTACACCTTC. It translates to CASSLGLQSGVGYTF.

The rearrangement links TRBV12-3 or TRBV12-4 to TRBJ2-6; 7 bases map to TRBD1. After removal of 8 bases from V and 0 bases from J, the junction contained 10 bases not matched to a gene. There are 17 residues in the CDR3. This chain's CDR3 is CASGVRTGSSGANVLTF. CDR3 coding DNA: TGTGCCAGCGGGGTACGGACAGGTAGCTCTGGGGCCAACGTCCTGACTTTC.

This clonotype was seen a single time. This chain joins TRBV5-5 and TRBJ2-7; no firm D call. With 4 bases removed from V and 4 bases from J, the gap between germline ends came to 18 bases. The CDR3 loop spans 15 amino acids. Germline CDR1 and CDR2: SGHKS and YYEKEE (reference sequence). CDR3 nucleotides: TGTGCCAGCAGCCAACGCTTATATCTGGGGTACGAGCAGTACTTC. Translation: CASSQRLYLGYEQYF.

This clonotype was picked up a small number of times. The chain joins TRBV5-1 to TRBJ2-5; D is undetermined. Trimming removed 4 bases at V and 2 bases at J, with 9 bases between. This CDR3 has 13 amino acids. The V gene's germline CDR1 is SGHRS and CDR2 YFSETQ. CDR3 sequence: CASSPQKQETQYF. The CDR3 region has the DNA TGCGCCAGCAGCCCCCAAAAACAAGAGACCCAGTACTTC.

V is TRBV3-1 and J is TRBJ1-2, with D perhaps TRBD1 (5 bases). CDR3 size: 13 residues. The V end was cut by 7 bases, the J end by 4 bases, with 13 bases between. Germline V gives CDR1 LGHDT, CDR2 YNNKEL (reference sequence). The CDR3 coding sequence is TGTGCCAGCACAAAGAGGGGCGGCTATGGCTACACCTTC. This encodes CASTKRGGYGYTF.

The gene calls are TRBV7-8 and TRBJ2-5, with 7 bases aligning to TRBD1. Judging by the DNA end, TRBJ2-7 fits better; the J call may be wrong. The germline gives CDR1 SGHVS, CDR2 FQNEAQ. The CDR3 contains 14 residues. This CDR3 is CASSLGDRLYEQYF. In nucleotides, the CDR3 is TGTGCCAGCAGCTTGGGGGACAGACTCTACGAGCAGTACTTC.

J is TRBJ2-1 and V is TRBV12-3 or TRBV12-4, with 9 positions matching TRBD2. The CDR3 spans 15 residues. J lost 4 bases, V lost 5 bases, and 6 bases had no gene match. The CDR3 loop reads CASSQGTSSYNEQFF. In DNA, the CDR3 is TGTGCCAGCAGTCAGGGGACTAGCTCTTACAATGAGCAGTTCTTC.

The chain employs TRBV5-1 and TRBJ2-7, with TRBD1 identical over 7 bases. The germline V gene has CDR1 SGHRS and CDR2 YFSETQ. The CDR3 contains 14 residues. With V trimmed by 4 bases and J by 2 bases, 6 bases remained unmatched. The CDR3 DNA reads as TGCGCCAGCAGCGCAGACAGGGTCCCCTACGAGCAGTACTTC. This translates into CASSADRVPYEQYF.

This clonotype was detected a few times. This chain links TRBV6-8 with TRBJ2-1; the D is unclear. V was shortened by 5 bases and J by 7 bases, with 12 bases between the two germline ends. Germline CDR1 is MNHGY and CDR2 is SAAAGT. The length of the CDR3 is 13 residues. CDR3 in DNA: TGTGCCAGCAGTCGTCAAAGGGATAATGAGCAGTTCTTC. It codes for CASSRQRDNEQFF.

The rearrangement uses TRBV20-1 and TRBJ2-1; weak D call: TRBD2 (6 bases). From germline, CDR1 is DFQATT and CDR2 SNEGSKA (reference sequence). This CDR3 contains 17 residues. The germline V and J ends were trimmed by 1 base and 3 bases, with 19 bases remaining between them. The CDR3 sequence: CSARVRGTAPLYNEQFF. In DNA, the CDR3 is TGCAGTGCTAGAGTACGAGGGACTGCCCCCCTCTACAATGAGCAGTTCTTC.

The CDR3 DNA follows: TGTGCCAGCAGTTTAACTAGCACAGATAAGACGCAGTATTTT. Translation: CASSLTSTDKTQYF. The chain employs TRBV28 and TRBJ2-3, with D possibly TRBD2 on 6 matching bases. There are 14 residues in the CDR3. V dropped 2 bases and J dropped 9 bases, with 15 bases sitting between them. Germline CDR1 MDHEN, CDR2 SYDVKM.

There are a few counts of this clonotype. The chain has TRBV18 and TRBJ2-1; 15 bases match TRBD2. The CDR3 totals 17 residues. V lost 5 bases and J lost 6; bases outside the gene matches: 8. Germline CDR1 is KGHSH and CDR2 is LQKENI. As DNA, the CDR3 is TGTGCCAGCTCATTTGGACTAGCGGGAGGGCCAGGCAATGAGCAGTTCTTC. Protein sequence: CASSFGLAGGPGNEQFF.

The rearrangement uses TRBV10-3 and TRBJ2-5, with D perhaps TRBD1 (6 bases). The CDR3 is 14 residues long. CDR1 is ENHRY and CDR2 is SYGVKD in the germline V gene. Trimming cost V 4 bases and J 2 bases, with 11 bases left between them. The CDR3 coding sequence is TGTGCCATCAGTGGCGACAGGAGACAAGAGACCCAGTACTTC. Protein product: CAISGDRRQETQYF.

This chain links TRBV29-1 with TRBJ2-1; 7 positions match TRBD2. With V trimmed by 6 bases and J by 1 base, 6 bases remained unmatched. Germline lookup yields CDR1 SQVTM and CDR2 ANQGSEA. The CDR3 runs to 14 residues. The CDR3 DNA follows: TGCAGCGTAAGGACTAGACTATCCTACAATGAGCAGTTCTTC. It is translated as CSVRTRLSYNEQFF.

This clonotype was seen more than once but under ten times. V is TRBV2 and J is TRBJ2-5, with D perhaps being TRBD1 or TRBD2 (5 bases each). Germline V gene sequence: CDR1 SNHLY, CDR2 FYNNEI. This CDR3 contains 14 residues. V gave up 6 bases and J gave up 3 bases, with 14 bases separating them. CDR3 coding DNA: TGTGCCAGCAGCCCGGGACGGCTAGAAGAGACCCAGTACTTC. It codes for CASSPGRLEETQYF.

V and J are TRBV10-3 and TRBJ2-3, with TRBD2 matching over 11 bases. The CDR3 spans 15 residues. The trim removed 4 bases at V and 3 bases at J, leaving 3 bases unmatched. Germline-derived CDR1 and CDR2 are ENHRY and SYGVKD. This CDR3 reads CAISVPSGGTDTQYF. CDR3 coding DNA: TGTGCCATCAGTGTTCCTAGCGGGGGGACAGATACGCAGTATTTT.

The chain couples TRBV7-6 to TRBJ2-5; no reliable D call. CDR1 is SGHVS, CDR2 FNYEAQ, per germline. Deletions cut 3 bases from V and 1 base from J, with 9 bases between. The CDR3 is 14 amino acids. The DNA for the CDR3 is TGTGCCAGCAGCTTTAGGCCTAGCCAAGAGACCCAGTACTTC. Amino acid sequence: CASSFRPSQETQYF.

The CDR3 loop is CASSRRDTIAFF. For the CDR3, the DNA is TGTGCCAGCAGTCGCAGGGACACCATCGCTTTCTTT. The chain employs TRBV7-9 and TRBJ1-1, with D perhaps TRBD1 (6 bases). V was clipped by 6 bases and J by 11 bases, with 16 bases between them. Germline CDR1 is SEHNR and CDR2 is FQNEAQ (reference sequence). This CDR3 has 12 residues.

This rearrangement joins TRBV6-6 to TRBJ2-7; D unclear. Germline CDR1 and CDR2: MNHNY and SVGAGI (reference sequence). V was cut by 4 bases and J by 2 bases, with 18 bases left in between. The CDR3 has 16 amino acids. The CDR3 sequence: CASSFRDGWFAYEQYF. CDR3 coding DNA: TGTGCCAGCAGTTTCCGTGACGGTTGGTTCGCCTACGAGCAGTACTTC.

The chain recombines TRBV3-1 with TRBJ2-1; D is uncertain. This CDR3 comprises 15 residues. Germline assignment: CDR1 LGHDT and CDR2 YNNKEL (reference sequence). Trimming removed 0 bases at V and 7 bases at J, with 13 bases between. This CDR3 is CASSQESSFGNEQFF. The CDR3 DNA is TGTGCCAGCAGCCAAGAATCTTCTTTCGGGAATGAGCAGTTCTTC.

The chain recombines TRBV5-1 with TRBJ2-7, with 10 positions matching TRBD1. V trimming: 2 bases; J trimming: 5 bases; junction bases outside the gene matches: 1. CDR1 SGHRS and CDR2 YFSETQ come from the germline V gene. The CDR3 runs to 13 residues. DNA of the CDR3: TGCGCCAGCAGCTTCGGACAGGGGGACGAGCAGTACTTC. Protein product: CASSFGQGDEQYF.

The V gene is TRBV6-6, the J gene TRBJ2-7; D unclear. The germline CDR1 and CDR2 sequences are MNHNY and SVGAGI (reference sequence). The CDR3 runs 13 residues. Trimming pared 5 bases from V and 5 bases from J, leaving 13 bases between. The CDR3 here is CASSAQENHEQYF. The CDR3 region has the DNA TGTGCCAGCAGTGCGCAGGAAAACCACGAGCAGTACTTC.

The chain combines TRBV6-2 or TRBV6-3 with TRBJ2-5, with 7 bases identical to TRBD1. This CDR3 is built from 16 residues. From germline, CDR1 is MNHEY and CDR2 SVGEGT. The ends lost 6 bases at V and 3 bases at J; junction bases unmatched: 13. In DNA, the CDR3 is TGTGCCAGCAGCCGGACAGGATGGGGGACCAAAGAGACCCAGTACTTC. It is translated as CASSRTGWGTKETQYF.

The chain employs TRBV7-3 and TRBJ2-3; D is possibly TRBD2 (6 bases). V lost 5 bases, J lost 6 bases, and 18 bases lay in between. The CDR3 totals 15 residues. Germline values: CDR1 SGHTA, CDR2 FQGTGA. CDR3 amino acids: CASSTPTSLTDTQYF. The DNA for the CDR3 is TGTGCCAGCAGCACCCCGACTAGTCTCACGGATACGCAGTATTTT.